The 22 T cell receptor beta chains listed next were all sequenced from one sample in a study of blood T cell repertoires in COVID-19. Sequencing used immunoSEQ multiplex PCR; TCRdb keeps in-frame clones, though not all of them. The table lists 250,000 to 300,000 clones, 75% to 90% of them singletons. Sequencing used peripheral blood. The receptors shown here come from a woman aged 40 to 50 who had recovered from COVID-19.

The chain is built from TRBV7-9 and TRBJ1-6; TRBD1 matches 8 bases. Germline assignment: CDR1 SEHNR and CDR2 FQNEAQ (reference sequence). This CDR3 has 17 residues. V lost 4 bases to trimming and J lost 3 bases; unmatched junction nucleotides: 8. Here the CDR3 reads CASSSWTGKSYNSPLHF. The CDR3 DNA is TGTGCCAGCAGCTCCTGGACAGGGAAGAGCTATAATTCACCCCTCCACTTT.

In nucleotides, the CDR3 is TGCAGCGCAACTACCATCCTGAACACTGAAGCTTTCTTT. Protein product: CSATTILNTEAFF. This rearrangement joins TRBV29-1 to TRBJ1-1; D not certain. This CDR3 is built from 13 residues. CDR1 SQVTM and CDR2 ANQGSEA come from the germline V gene. Trimming removed 7 bases from V and 0 bases from J, with 12 bases in between.

V is TRBV3-1 (or the pseudogene TRBV3-2) and J is TRBJ1-5; D is ambiguous. The V gene's germline CDR1 is LGHDT and CDR2 YNNKEL (reference sequence). Deletions cut 3 bases from V and 6 bases from J, with 15 bases between. The CDR3 loop spans 15 amino acids. CDR3 coding DNA: TGTGCCAGCAGCCACAGTAGGGAGGCTGGTCAGCCCCAGCATTTT. It translates to CASSHSREAGQPQHF.

V usage is TRBV28 and J usage is TRBJ1-6, with D possibly matching TRBD1 (6 bases). This CDR3 spans 15 amino acids. Germline V gene sequence: CDR1 MDHEN, CDR2 SYDVKM. V shed 5 bases and J shed 5 bases, with 13 bases lying between them. The CDR3 is CASSPGTQNNSPLHF. In DNA, the CDR3 is TGTGCCAGCAGTCCGGGGACACAGAATAATTCACCCCTCCACTTT. The variable domain in full, completed from reference TRBV28 and TRBJ1-6, reads DVKVTQSSRYLVKRTGEKVFLECVQDMDHENMFWYRQDPGLGLRLIYFSYDVKMKEKGDIPEGYSVSREKKERFSLILESASTNQTSMYLCASSPGTQNNSPLHFGNGTRLTVT.

The gene calls are TRBV7-9 and TRBJ2-1, with D possibly matching TRBD2 (5 bases). The CDR3 contains 14 residues. V was cut by 1 base and J by 7 bases, with 11 bases left in between. Germline CDR1 is SEHNR and CDR2 is FQNEAQ (reference sequence). DNA of the CDR3: TGTGCCAGCAGCTTAGATTGGGGAGCAAATGAGCAGTTCTTC. Protein sequence: CASSLDWGANEQFF.

V and J are TRBV29-1 and TRBJ2-7, with TRBD2 identical over 11 bases. The CDR3 totals 13 residues. Germline values: CDR1 SQVTM, CDR2 ANQGSEA. The V gene end was trimmed by 3 bases and the J gene end by 5 bases; junction bases not matched to a gene: 3. CDR3 nucleotides: TGCAGCGTTGAGGTTAGCGGGGGGGACGAGCAGTACTTC. Translation gives CSVEVSGGDEQYF.

In this sample, this clone turned up once. The V gene is TRBV6-2 or TRBV6-3, the J gene TRBJ2-3; D might be TRBD2 (6 bases). V was pared by 0 bases and J by 0 bases, with 10 bases between. The CDR3 is 16 amino acids. Looked up from germline, CDR1 is MNHEY and CDR2 is SVGEGT. The CDR3 protein is CASSYSGSGSTDTQYF. In DNA, the CDR3 is TGTGCCAGCAGTTACTCGGGCAGCGGGAGCACAGATACGCAGTATTTT.

CDR3 nucleotide sequence: TGTGCCACCCTAATAGCGGGAGATAGCACAGATACGCAGTATTTT. It yields the protein CATLIAGDSTDTQYF. The chain couples TRBV24-1 to TRBJ2-3; the match to TRBD2 covers 9 bases. This CDR3 has 15 amino acids. With V trimmed by 9 bases and J by 0 bases, 6 bases remained unmatched. Germline-derived CDR1 and CDR2 are KGHDR and SFDVKD.

The V gene is TRBV12-3 or TRBV12-4, the J gene TRBJ2-3; a possible D gene is TRBD1 (6 bases). This CDR3 has 13 residues. Between the trimmed V and J ends, which lost 4 bases and 6 bases, there was a span of 11 bases. CDR3 loop: CASSSWGRDTQYF. The CDR3 nucleotides read TGTGCCAGCAGTTCCTGGGGGCGTGATACGCAGTATTTT.

The chain has TRBV7-8 and TRBJ2-1; 8 bases are a match to TRBD2. The CDR3 is 15 amino acids. Trimming at V came to 3 bases and at J to 7 bases, leaving 8 bases not matched to a gene. Germline V gene data show CDR1 as SGHVS and CDR2 as FQNEAQ. In DNA form, the CDR3 reads TGTGCCAGCAGCTTGGCGGGAGGAAGAGTGAATGAGCAGTTCTTC. Translated, it gives CASSLAGGRVNEQFF.

The rearrangement uses TRBV30 and TRBJ1-2; possibly TRBD1 for D (6 bases). The germline CDR1 and CDR2 sequences are GTSNPN and SVGIG (reference sequence). This CDR3 contains 12 residues. The V gene lost 7 bases and the J gene lost 6 bases, with 15 bases spanning the gap. CDR3 protein: CAYTGRGDGYTF. DNA of the CDR3: TGTGCCTACACAGGGAGGGGCGATGGCTACACCTTC.

This chain uses TRBV11-3 with TRBJ2-2; 13 bases align to TRBD2. The trim removed 8 bases at V and 5 bases at J, leaving 8 bases unmatched. The CDR3 totals 16 residues. Germline values: CDR1 SGHNT, CDR2 YENEEA. CDR3 region: CASQGLAGRGTGELFF. The CDR3 bases are TGTGCCAGCCAGGGACTAGCGGGGCGGGGGACCGGGGAGCTGTTTTTT.

This rearrangement joins TRBV5-5 to TRBJ1-1, with 8 bases that match TRBD1. This CDR3 is built from 14 residues. CDR1 is SGHKS, CDR2 YYEKEE, per germline (reference sequence). Trimming removed 0 bases from V and 3 bases from J; junction bases left unmatched: 1. The CDR3 spells CASSLGQGYTEAFF. Written as DNA, the CDR3 is TGTGCCAGCAGCTTGGGACAGGGGTACACTGAAGCTTTCTTT.

The rearrangement uses TRBV7-2 and TRBJ2-5; D unclear. Germline V lookup: CDR1 SGHTA, CDR2 FQGNSA. The CDR3 sequence is 14 residues long. Trimming removed 0 bases at V and 5 bases at J, with 10 bases between. The CDR3 coding sequence is TGTGCCAGCAGCTTAGCTTCCAGGCTGGAGACCCAGTACTTC. As protein: CASSLASRLETQYF.

As DNA, the CDR3 is TGTGCCAGCAGCTTAGGAGGGACAGGGGTTGGAAACACCATATATTTT. This sequence encodes CASSLGGTGVGNTIYF. The genes are TRBV7-2 and TRBJ1-3; 10 bases map to TRBD1. Germline-derived CDR1 and CDR2 are SGHTA and FQGNSA. The V and J ends lost 1 base and 3 bases, in that order; junction bases with no gene match: 3. The CDR3 length is 16 residues.

The gene calls are TRBV4-1 and TRBJ2-5; no firm D call. CDR1 MGHRA and CDR2 YSYEKL come from the germline V gene. CDR3 length: 14 residues. Between the trimmed V and J ends, which lost 4 bases and 2 bases, there was a span of 11 bases. For the CDR3, the DNA is TGCGCCAGCAGCCCCCTAGAAAAACAAGAGACCCAGTACTTC. This encodes CASSPLEKQETQYF.

This clone was recorded once. Written as DNA, the CDR3 is TGTGCCAGCGCATCAACGGGTTACGAGCAGTACGTC. Its protein is CASASTGYEQYV. This chain links TRBV11-3 with TRBJ2-7; D gene uncertain. The germline gives CDR1 SGHNT, CDR2 YENEEA. There are 12 residues in the CDR3. V gave up 8 bases and J gave up 4 bases, with 12 bases separating them.

The table lists this clone with a count of one. The chain employs TRBV10-3 and TRBJ1-3; D is perhaps TRBD1 (5 bases). Looked up from germline, CDR1 is ENHRY and CDR2 is SYGVKD. V lost 4 bases, J lost 7 bases, and 14 bases lay in between. The CDR3 runs to 14 residues. CDR3 sequence reads: CAISAPTVDNTIYF. The CDR3 region has the DNA TGTGCCATCAGTGCCCCGACAGTGGACAACACCATATATTTT.

The J gene is TRBJ2-2, the V gene TRBV7-9; unclear D gene. The CDR3 contains 14 residues. Per germline, CDR1 SEHNR and CDR2 FQNEAQ (reference sequence). V was shortened by 5 bases and J by 3 bases, with 10 bases between the two germline ends. CDR3 residues: CASSPATHTGELFF. The DNA of the CDR3 is TGTGCCAGCAGCCCCGCGACACACACCGGGGAGCTGTTTTTT.

J is TRBJ2-4 and V is TRBV4-3; D perhaps matches TRBD2 (6 bases). Germline values: CDR1 LGHNA, CDR2 YSLEER. This CDR3 is 16 amino acids long. The V gene lost 0 bases and the J gene lost 2 bases, with 11 bases spanning the gap. This chain's CDR3 is CASSQEFWTTKNIQYF. In nucleotides, the CDR3 is TGCGCCAGCAGCCAAGAGTTTTGGACTACCAAAAACATTCAGTACTTC.

This clone was counted a single time. The chain carries TRBV7-6 and TRBJ2-1, with TRBD2 matching over 8 bases. The CDR3 contains 16 residues. V was clipped by 1 base and J by 5 bases; unmatched bases: 7. Germline V gene data show CDR1 as SGHVS and CDR2 as FNYEAQ. The CDR3 DNA is TGTGCCAGCAGCTTAGACAGCGGGAGATCCGACAATGAGCAGTTCTTC. It is translated as CASSLDSGRSDNEQFF.

The chain links TRBV6-2 or TRBV6-3 to TRBJ2-7; 11 nucleotides match TRBD2. Germline V gene sequence: CDR1 MNHEY, CDR2 SVGEGT. The junction had 2 bases not matched to a gene; V was cut back by 2 bases and J by 2 bases. The CDR3 runs to 15 residues. CDR3 in DNA: TGTGCCAGCAGTTACCCGACTAGCGGGGCCTACGAGCAGTACGTC. It encodes CASSYPTSGAYEQYV.